The 15 T cell receptor beta chains presented below share a single source sample, sequenced in a study of blood T cell repertoires in COVID-19. This table comes from immunoSEQ multiplex PCR, and its TCRdb copy is limited to in-frame clones, with some not included. This table has under 150,000 clones, about nine tenths appearing once. The specimen sequenced was peripheral blood. All receptors derive from a human donor in a cohort sampled during active COVID-19.

The chain is built from TRBV7-2 and TRBJ1-4, with D possibly being TRBD1 (6 bases). The CDR3 is 14 residues long. Per the germline V gene, CDR1 is SGHTA and CDR2 is FQGNSA. V lost 5 bases and J lost 5, with 12 bases in between. This CDR3 is CASSRTGTNEKLFF. CDR3 nucleotide sequence: TGTGCCAGCAGCCGTACAGGGACCAATGAAAAACTGTTTTTT.

The chain combines TRBV3-1 (or the pseudogene TRBV3-2) with TRBJ1-2, with 9 bases lining up with TRBD1. In germline, CDR1 is LGHDT, CDR2 YNNKEL (reference sequence). This CDR3 has 15 amino acids. Trimming at V came to 2 bases and at J to 4 bases, leaving 5 bases not matched to a gene. CDR3 region: CASSQWGQGGYGYTF. CDR3 coding DNA: TGTGCCAGCAGCCAATGGGGACAGGGTGGCTATGGCTACACCTTC.

The chain couples TRBV5-1 to TRBJ2-7; perhaps TRBD1 as D (6 bases). Per the germline V gene, CDR1 is SGHRS and CDR2 is YFSETQ. V was trimmed by 0 bases and J by 0 bases, leaving 10 bases between them. The CDR3 covers 15 residues. The CDR3 protein is CASSLAPGDSYEQYF. The CDR3, as DNA: TGCGCCAGCAGCTTGGCGCCAGGGGACTCCTACGAGCAGTACTTC.

The genes are TRBV23-1 and TRBJ1-5; 7 nucleotides line up with TRBD1. TRBV23-1 is treated as an ORF (open reading frame) with a function not yet certain. This CDR3 region has 15 residues. V shed 0 bases and J 4 bases; nucleotides not matched to a gene: 3. The CDR3 DNA sequence: TGCGCCAGCAGTCAATCGGACAGGCCTAATCAGCCCCAGCATTTT. This encodes CASSQSDRPNQPQHF.

V usage is TRBV15 and J usage is TRBJ1-3, with D tentatively TRBD1 (6 bases). In germline, CDR1 is LNHNV, CDR2 YYDKDF (reference sequence). V was cut by 0 bases and J by 3 bases, with 15 bases left in between. This CDR3 spans 17 amino acids. The CDR3 loop is CATSRDRTTGIGNTIYF. DNA for the CDR3: TGTGCCACCAGCAGAGATCGAACGACAGGCATTGGAAACACCATATATTTT.

The chain has TRBV3-1 (or the pseudogene TRBV3-2) and TRBJ2-5; TRBD2 matches 9 bases. The CDR3 spans 17 residues. V lost 0 bases to trimming and J lost 3 bases; unmatched junction nucleotides: 8. Germline CDR1 reads LGHDT; CDR2 reads YNNKEL (reference sequence). This chain's CDR3 is CASSQDWRGGREETQYF. CDR3 nucleotides: TGTGCCAGCAGCCAAGATTGGCGGGGGGGCCGGGAAGAGACCCAGTACTTC.

The rearrangement joins TRBV2 to TRBJ1-1; possible D gene TRBD1, 6 bases. V gave up 7 bases and J gave up 5 bases, with 17 bases separating them. CDR3 size: 14 residues. CDR1 and CDR2 from the germline V gene are SNHLY and FYNNEI. CDR3 amino acids: CASNVQGQGTEAFF. The CDR3 nucleotides read TGTGCCAGCAATGTACAGGGTCAAGGGACTGAAGCTTTCTTT.

The chain couples TRBV11-2 to TRBJ2-2, with a tentative D call TRBD1 (6 bases). The CDR3 loop spans 14 amino acids. Germline V gives CDR1 SGHAT, CDR2 FQNNGV. V was shortened by 5 bases and J by 8 bases, with 15 bases between the two germline ends. The CDR3 sequence: CASSRQVVGGELFF. The CDR3 DNA sequence: TGTGCCAGCAGCCGACAGGTGGTGGGGGGGGAGCTGTTTTTT.

The chain is built from TRBV2 and TRBJ2-1; D possibly corresponds to TRBD1 (5 bases). Germline values: CDR1 SNHLY, CDR2 FYNNEI. The CDR3 contains 14 residues. V lost 5 bases and J 6 bases, leaving 14 bases between the germline ends. CDR3 sequence (DNA): TGTGCCAGCAGTTGGCAGGGTGGCACCAATGAGCAGTTCTTC. Its protein product is CASSWQGGTNEQFF.

The V gene is TRBV19, the J gene TRBJ1-1, with 7 positions matching TRBD1. The CDR3 has 13 residues. The V gene's germline CDR1 is LNHDA and CDR2 SQIVND (reference sequence). J lost 4 bases, V lost 5 bases, and 4 bases had no gene match. CDR3 nucleotides: TGTGCCAGTAGTTCCAGGGGGGCCACTGAAGCTTTCTTT. Translated, it gives CASSSRGATEAFF.

V and J are TRBV19 and TRBJ2-1, with 11 bases matching TRBD2. Losses at the gene ends were 5 bases for V and 4 bases for J; bases not matched to a gene: 7. The CDR3 totals 16 residues. Germline V gives CDR1 LNHDA, CDR2 SQIVND (reference sequence). The CDR3 DNA sequence: TGTGCCAGTAGTTTGATGGGACTAGCGGAATACAATGAGCAGTTCTTC. This encodes CASSLMGLAEYNEQFF.

The rearrangement links TRBV11-2 to TRBJ2-1; D perhaps matches TRBD2 (6 bases). The CDR3 runs 16 residues. Germline lookup yields CDR1 SGHAT and CDR2 FQNNGV. Trimming cost V 6 bases and J 2 bases, with 17 bases left between them. The CDR3 nucleotides read TGTGCCAGCAGAAGTATCGGGGGAAGGACCTACAATGAGCAGTTCTTC. Translation gives CASRSIGGRTYNEQFF. The full variable domain, with the rest looked up from reference TRBV11-2 and TRBJ2-1, is EAGVAQSPRYKIIEKRQSVAFWCNPISGHATLYWYQQILGQGPKLLIQFQNNGVVDDSQLPKDRFSAERLKGVDSTLKIQPAKLEDSAVYLCASRSIGGRTYNEQFFGPGTRLTVL.

The chain has TRBV7-9 and TRBJ1-1; D is ambiguous. V lost 5 bases and J lost 3, with 13 bases in between. This CDR3 is 14 amino acids long. The V gene's germline CDR1 is SEHNR and CDR2 FQNEAQ (reference sequence). The DNA of the CDR3 is TGTGCCAGCAGCCCAGAGCCGGGAGACACTGAAGCTTTCTTT. This sequence encodes CASSPEPGDTEAFF.

The chain carries TRBV12-5 and TRBJ2-3; 8 bases agree with TRBD2. The CDR3 is 17 residues long. The V gene end was trimmed by 5 bases and the J gene end by 3 bases; junction bases not matched to a gene: 13. CDR1 and CDR2 from the germline V gene are LGHNT and FRNRAP. The CDR3 DNA reads TGTGCTAGTGGTCCGCGGGCCGGCGGGGGGAGGACAGATACGCAGTATTTT. The encoded protein is CASGPRAGGGRTDTQYF. The variable domain in full, completed from reference TRBV12-5 and TRBJ2-3, reads DARVTQTPRHKVTEMGQEVTMRCQPILGHNTVFWYRQTMMQGLELLAYFRNRAPLDDSGMPKDRFSAEMPDATLATLKIQPSEPRDSAVYFCASGPRAGGGRTDTQYFGPGTRLTVL.

J is TRBJ2-2 and V is TRBV6-6; maybe TRBD2 (5 bases). The V and J ends lost 1 base and 3 bases respectively, with 9 bases between them. The germline CDR1 and CDR2 sequences are MNHNY and SVGAGI (reference sequence). This CDR3 is 15 amino acids long. The CDR3 bases are TGTGCCAGCAGTTACTATGCAGCGGACACCGGGGAGCTGTTTTTT. It encodes CASSYYAADTGELFF.